This TCR beta chain was observed in a study of tumour-infiltrating T cells in Burkitt lymphoma. Background on the study: Productive clonality predicted overall and progression-free survival.

This clone was counted only a few times. The protocol was immunoSEQ multiplex PCR, while the TCRdb copy is restricted to in-frame clones and leaves out a portion. The repertoire holds 13,000 or so clones, with less than 90% as singletons. CDR3 size: 15 residues. V lost 0 bases and J 3 bases, leaving 12 bases between the germline ends. Germline loops: CDR1 SGDLS, CDR2 YYNGEE. Sequences were obtained from tumor tissue. The rearrangement joins TRBV9 to TRBJ1-1; a possible D gene is TRBD1 (5 bases). The sequence came from a human donor with diffuse large B-cell lymphoma. The CDR3 DNA reads TGTGCCAGCAGCGTAGCGGACACCCTGGACACTGAAGCTTTCTTT. Translating it yields CASSVADTLDTEAFF.